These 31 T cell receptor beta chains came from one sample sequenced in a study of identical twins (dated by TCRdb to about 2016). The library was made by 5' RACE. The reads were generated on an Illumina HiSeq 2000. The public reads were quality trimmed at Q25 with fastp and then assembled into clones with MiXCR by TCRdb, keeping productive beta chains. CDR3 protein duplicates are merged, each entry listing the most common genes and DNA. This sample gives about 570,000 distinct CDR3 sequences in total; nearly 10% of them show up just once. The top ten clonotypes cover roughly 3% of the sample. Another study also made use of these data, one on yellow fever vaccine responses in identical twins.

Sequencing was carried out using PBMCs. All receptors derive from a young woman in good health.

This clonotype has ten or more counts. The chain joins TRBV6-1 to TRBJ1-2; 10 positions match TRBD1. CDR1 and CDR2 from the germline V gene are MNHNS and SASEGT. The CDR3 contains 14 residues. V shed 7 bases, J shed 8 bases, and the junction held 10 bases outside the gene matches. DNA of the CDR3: TGTGCCAGCAACGCACCGGGACAGGGGAACGGCTACACCTTC. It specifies CASNAPGQGNGYTF.

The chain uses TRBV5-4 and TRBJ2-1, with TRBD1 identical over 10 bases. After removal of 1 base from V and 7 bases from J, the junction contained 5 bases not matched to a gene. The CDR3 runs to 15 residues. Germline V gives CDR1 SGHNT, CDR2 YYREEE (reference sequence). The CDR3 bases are TGTGCCAGCAGCTTGATGCGACAGGGGGCAAATGAGCAGTTCTTC. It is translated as CASSLMRQGANEQFF.

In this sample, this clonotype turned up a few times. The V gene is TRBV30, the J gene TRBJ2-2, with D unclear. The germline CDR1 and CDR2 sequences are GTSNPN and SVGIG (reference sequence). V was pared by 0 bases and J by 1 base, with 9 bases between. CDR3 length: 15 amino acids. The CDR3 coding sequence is TGTGCCTGGAGTGTAGGGTGGGAGAACACCGGGGAGCTGTTTTTT. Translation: CAWSVGWENTGELFF. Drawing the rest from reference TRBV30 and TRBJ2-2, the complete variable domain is SQTIHQWPATLVQPVGSPLSLECTVEGTSNPNLYWYRQAAGRGLQLLFYSVGIGQISSEVPQNLSASRPQDRQFILSSKKLLLSDSGFYLCAWSVGWENTGELFFGEGSRLTVL.

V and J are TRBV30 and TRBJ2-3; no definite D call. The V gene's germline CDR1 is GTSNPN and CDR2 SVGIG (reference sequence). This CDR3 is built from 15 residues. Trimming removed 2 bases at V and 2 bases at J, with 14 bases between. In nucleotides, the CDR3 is TGTGCCTGGAGTCCCGGTCTGCTACCCACAGATACGCAGTATTTT. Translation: CAWSPGLLPTDTQYF.

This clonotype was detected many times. The CDR3 loop is CASSRQGSNEQFF. The CDR3 DNA reads as TGTGCCAGCAGCCGACAGGGCTCTAATGAGCAGTTCTTC. The V call is TRBV7-9, the J call TRBJ2-1, with 7 bases aligning to TRBD1. The J segment lost 7 bases and the V segment lost 5 bases, leaving 5 bases of the junction unmatched. The CDR3 covers 13 residues. Germline V lookup: CDR1 SEHNR, CDR2 FQNEAQ (reference sequence).

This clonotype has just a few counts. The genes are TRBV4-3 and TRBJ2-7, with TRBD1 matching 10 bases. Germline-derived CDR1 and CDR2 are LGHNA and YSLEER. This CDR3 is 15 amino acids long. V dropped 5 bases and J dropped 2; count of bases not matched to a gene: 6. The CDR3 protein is CASSAGTGDPYEQYF. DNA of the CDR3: TGCGCCAGCAGCGCCGGGACAGGGGACCCCTACGAGCAGTACTTC.

CDR3 sequence: CSVVGQHYEQYF. DNA for the CDR3: TGCAGCGTTGTCGGACAGCACTACGAGCAGTACTTC. The rearrangement uses TRBV29-1 and TRBJ2-7, with D possibly matching TRBD1 (6 bases). Trimming took off 4 bases at V and 3 bases at J, with 10 bases between the two ends. Germline V lookup: CDR1 SQVTM, CDR2 ANQGSEA. This CDR3 has 12 residues.

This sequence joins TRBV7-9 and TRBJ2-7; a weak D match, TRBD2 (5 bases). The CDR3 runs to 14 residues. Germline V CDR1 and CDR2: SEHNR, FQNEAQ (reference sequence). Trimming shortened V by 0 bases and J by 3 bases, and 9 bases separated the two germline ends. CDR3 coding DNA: TGTGCCAGCAGCTTAGCGTTACGGGGCTACGAGCAGTACTTC. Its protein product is CASSLALRGYEQYF. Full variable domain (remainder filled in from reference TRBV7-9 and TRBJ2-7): DTGVSQNPRHKITKRGQNVTFRCDPISEHNRLYWYRQTLGQGPEFLTYFQNEAQLEKSRLLSDRFSAERPKGSFSTLEIQRTEQGDSAMYLCASSLALRGYEQYFGPGTRLTVT.

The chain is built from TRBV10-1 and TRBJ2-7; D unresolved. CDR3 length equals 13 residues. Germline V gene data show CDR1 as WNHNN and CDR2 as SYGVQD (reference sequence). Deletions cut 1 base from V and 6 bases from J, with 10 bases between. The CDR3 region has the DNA TGCGCCAGCAGTGAGTTAATGATGGGCGAGCAGTACTTC. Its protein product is CASSELMMGEQYF.

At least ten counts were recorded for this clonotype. Here the CDR3 reads CASRAGGPSQETQYF. The DNA of the CDR3 is TGTGCCAGCAGGGCGGGGGGGCCATCACAAGAGACCCAGTACTTC. This rearrangement joins TRBV7-2 to TRBJ2-5, with 9 bases aligning to TRBD2. This CDR3 region has 15 residues. J gave up 2 bases and V 6 bases, and 7 bases lay outside the gene matches. The V gene's germline CDR1 is SGHTA and CDR2 FQGNSA. Complete variable domain (other parts from reference TRBV7-2 and TRBJ2-5): GAGVSQSPSNKVTEKGKDVELRCDPISGHTALYWYRQSLGQGLEFLIYFQGNSAPDKSGLPSDRFSAERTGGSVSTLTIQRTQQEDSAVYLCASRAGGPSQETQYFGPGTRLLVL.

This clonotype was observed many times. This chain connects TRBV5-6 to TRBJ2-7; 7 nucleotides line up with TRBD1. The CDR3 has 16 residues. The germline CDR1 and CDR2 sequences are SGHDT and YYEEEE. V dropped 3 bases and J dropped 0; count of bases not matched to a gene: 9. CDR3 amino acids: CASSYQDRTSSYEQYF. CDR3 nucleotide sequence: TGTGCCAGCAGCTACCAGGACAGGACGAGCTCCTACGAGCAGTACTTC.

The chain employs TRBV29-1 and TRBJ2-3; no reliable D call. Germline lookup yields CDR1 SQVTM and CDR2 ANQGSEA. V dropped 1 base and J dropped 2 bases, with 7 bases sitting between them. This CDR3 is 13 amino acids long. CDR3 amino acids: CSVEGSNTDTQYF. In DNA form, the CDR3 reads TGCAGCGTTGAAGGGTCGAACACAGATACGCAGTATTTT.

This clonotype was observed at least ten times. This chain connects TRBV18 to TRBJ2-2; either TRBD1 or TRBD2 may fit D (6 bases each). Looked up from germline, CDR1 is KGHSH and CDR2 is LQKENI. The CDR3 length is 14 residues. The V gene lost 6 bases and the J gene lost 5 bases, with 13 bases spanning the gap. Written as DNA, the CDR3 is TGTGCCAGCTCTCCCTCGGGGGCAACCGGGGAGCTGTTTTTT. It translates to CASSPSGATGELFF.

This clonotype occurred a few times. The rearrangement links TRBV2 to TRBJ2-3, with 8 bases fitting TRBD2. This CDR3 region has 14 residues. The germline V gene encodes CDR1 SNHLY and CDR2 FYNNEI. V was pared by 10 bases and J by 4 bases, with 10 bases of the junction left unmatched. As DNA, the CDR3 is TGTGCCACCACCGGGACTAGGGTGGCAGATACGCAGTATTTT. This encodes CATTGTRVADTQYF.

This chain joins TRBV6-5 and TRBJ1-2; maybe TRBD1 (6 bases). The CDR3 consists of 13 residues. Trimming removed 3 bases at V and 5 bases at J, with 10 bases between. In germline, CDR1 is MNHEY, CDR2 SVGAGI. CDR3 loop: CASSYGQRYGYTF. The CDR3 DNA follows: TGTGCCAGCAGTTATGGACAGAGATATGGCTACACCTTC.

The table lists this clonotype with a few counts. The CDR3 region is CASSSDRGPNEQYF. The CDR3 bases are TGTGCCAGCAGTTCTGACAGGGGGCCAAACGAGCAGTACTTC. The rearrangement links TRBV12-3 or TRBV12-4 to TRBJ2-7, with TRBD1 identical over 10 bases. This CDR3 contains 14 residues. V was pared by 4 bases and J by 5 bases, with 5 bases of the junction left unmatched.

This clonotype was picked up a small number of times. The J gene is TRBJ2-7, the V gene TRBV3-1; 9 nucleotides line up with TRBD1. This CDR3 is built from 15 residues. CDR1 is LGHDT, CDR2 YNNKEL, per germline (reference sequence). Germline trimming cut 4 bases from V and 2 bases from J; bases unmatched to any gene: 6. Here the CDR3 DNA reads TGTGCCAGCAGCCGAGACAGGGGGGGGACCTACGAGCAGTACTTC. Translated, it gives CASSRDRGGTYEQYF.

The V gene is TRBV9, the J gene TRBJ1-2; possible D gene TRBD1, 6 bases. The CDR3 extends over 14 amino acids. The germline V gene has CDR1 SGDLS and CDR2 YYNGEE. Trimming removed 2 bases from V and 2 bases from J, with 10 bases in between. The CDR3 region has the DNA TGTGCCAGCAGCGTCCGGGACAACAACTATGGCTACACCTTC. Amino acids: CASSVRDNNYGYTF.

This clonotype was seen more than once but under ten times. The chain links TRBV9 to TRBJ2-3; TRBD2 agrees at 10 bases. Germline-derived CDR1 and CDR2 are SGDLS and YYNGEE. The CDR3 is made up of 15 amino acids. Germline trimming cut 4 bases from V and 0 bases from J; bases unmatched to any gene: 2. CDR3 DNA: TGTGCCAGCAGCACTAGCGGGGCTAGCACAGATACGCAGTATTTT. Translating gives CASSTSGASTDTQYF.

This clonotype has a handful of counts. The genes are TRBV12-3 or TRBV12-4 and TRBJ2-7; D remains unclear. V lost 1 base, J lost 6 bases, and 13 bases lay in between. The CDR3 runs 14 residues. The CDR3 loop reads CASSLVLGSSEQYF. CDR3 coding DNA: TGTGCCAGCAGTTTAGTACTGGGAAGCTCCGAGCAGTACTTC.

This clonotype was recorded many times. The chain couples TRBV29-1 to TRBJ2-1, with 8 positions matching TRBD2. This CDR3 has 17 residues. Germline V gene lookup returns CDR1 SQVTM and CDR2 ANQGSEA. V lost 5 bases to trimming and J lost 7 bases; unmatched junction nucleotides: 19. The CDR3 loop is CSVYRTAPGTRGNEQFF. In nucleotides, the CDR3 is TGCAGCGTTTATAGGACGGCTCCCGGGACTAGAGGTAATGAGCAGTTCTTC.

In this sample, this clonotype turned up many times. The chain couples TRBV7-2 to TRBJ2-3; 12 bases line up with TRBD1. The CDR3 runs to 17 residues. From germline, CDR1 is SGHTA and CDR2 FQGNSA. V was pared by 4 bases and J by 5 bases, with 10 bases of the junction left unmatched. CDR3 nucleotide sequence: TGTGCCAGCAGCTCGTCCCCGGGACAGGGGGCGAAAGATACGCAGTATTTT. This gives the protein CASSSSPGQGAKDTQYF. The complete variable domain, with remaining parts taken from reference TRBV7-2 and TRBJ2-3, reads GAGVSQSPSNKVTEKGKDVELRCDPISGHTALYWYRQSLGQGLEFLIYFQGNSAPDKSGLPSDRFSAERTGGSVSTLTIQRTQQEDSAVYLCASSSSPGQGAKDTQYFGPGTRLTVL.

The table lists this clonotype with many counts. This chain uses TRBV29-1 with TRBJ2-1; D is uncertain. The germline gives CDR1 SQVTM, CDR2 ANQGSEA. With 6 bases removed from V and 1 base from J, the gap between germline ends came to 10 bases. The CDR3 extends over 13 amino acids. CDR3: CSVGPGSYNEQFF. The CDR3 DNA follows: TGCAGCGTCGGACCGGGTTCCTACAATGAGCAGTTCTTC.

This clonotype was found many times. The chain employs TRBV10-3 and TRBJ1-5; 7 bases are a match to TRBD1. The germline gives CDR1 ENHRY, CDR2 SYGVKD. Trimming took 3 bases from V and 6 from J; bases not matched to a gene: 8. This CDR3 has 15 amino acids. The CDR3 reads CAISDADREGQPQHF. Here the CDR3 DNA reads TGTGCCATCAGTGACGCTGACAGGGAGGGTCAGCCCCAGCATTTT.

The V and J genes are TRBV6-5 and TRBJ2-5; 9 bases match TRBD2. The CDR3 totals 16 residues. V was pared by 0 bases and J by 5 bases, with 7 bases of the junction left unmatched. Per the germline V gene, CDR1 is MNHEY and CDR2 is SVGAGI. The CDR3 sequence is CASSYSKTSGGETQYF. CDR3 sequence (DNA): TGTGCCAGCAGTTACTCAAAGACTAGCGGTGGTGAGACCCAGTACTTC.

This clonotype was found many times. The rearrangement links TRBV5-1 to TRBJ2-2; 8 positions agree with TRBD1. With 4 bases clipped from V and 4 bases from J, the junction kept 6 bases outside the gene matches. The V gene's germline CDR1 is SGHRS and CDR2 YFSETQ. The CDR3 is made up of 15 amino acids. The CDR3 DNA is TGCGCCAGCAGCGAACGGACAGGGCTCACCGGGGAGCTGTTTTTT. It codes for CASSERTGLTGELFF.

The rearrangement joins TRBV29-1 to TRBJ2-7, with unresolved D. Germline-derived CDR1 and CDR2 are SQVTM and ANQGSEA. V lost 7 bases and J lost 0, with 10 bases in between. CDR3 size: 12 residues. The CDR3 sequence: CSALSLSYEQYF. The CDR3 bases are TGCAGCGCTCTGAGTCTCTCCTACGAGCAGTACTTC.

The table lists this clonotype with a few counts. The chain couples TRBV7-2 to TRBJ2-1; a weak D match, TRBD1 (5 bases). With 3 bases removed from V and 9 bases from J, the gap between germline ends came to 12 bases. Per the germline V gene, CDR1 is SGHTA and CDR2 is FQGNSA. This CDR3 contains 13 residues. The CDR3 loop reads CASSFLRVGEQFF. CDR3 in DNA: TGTGCCAGCAGCTTTCTCAGGGTGGGTGAGCAGTTCTTC.

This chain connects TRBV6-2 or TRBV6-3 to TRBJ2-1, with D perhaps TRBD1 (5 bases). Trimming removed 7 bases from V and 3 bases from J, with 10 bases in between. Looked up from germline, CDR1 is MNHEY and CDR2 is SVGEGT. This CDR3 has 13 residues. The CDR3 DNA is TGTGCCAGCAACCAAGACAGCTACAATGAGCAGTTCTTC. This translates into CASNQDSYNEQFF.

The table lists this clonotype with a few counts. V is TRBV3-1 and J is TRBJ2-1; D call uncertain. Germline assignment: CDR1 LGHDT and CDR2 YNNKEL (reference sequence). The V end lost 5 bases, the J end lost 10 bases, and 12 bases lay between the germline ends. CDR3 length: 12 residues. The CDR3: CASSSGVTEQFF. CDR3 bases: TGTGCCAGCAGCTCCGGAGTCACAGAGCAGTTCTTC.

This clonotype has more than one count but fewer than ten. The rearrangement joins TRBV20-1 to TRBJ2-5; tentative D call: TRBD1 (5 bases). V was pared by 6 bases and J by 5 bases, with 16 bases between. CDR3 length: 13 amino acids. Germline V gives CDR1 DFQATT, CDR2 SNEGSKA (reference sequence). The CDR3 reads CSAPPQGRETQYF. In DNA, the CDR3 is TGCAGTGCCCCCCCCCAGGGTCGGGAGACCCAGTACTTC.